Described below is a single TCR beta chain sequence and its context. What it recognizes is unknown. The data originate from a study of T cell responses to AZD1222 COVID-19 vaccine. As for the study in general: Pooled together were second doses at about 4 or about 12 weeks. The study's findings and limits: At baseline, seropositivity was found in only six AZD1222 recipients. Reportedly, close to half of spike-specific TCRs are directed against unmutated variant regions. Donors were largely white British and mainly female; clonal diversity was possibly underestimated.

Germline CDR1 reads SGHNT; CDR2 reads YYREEE (reference sequence). V was clipped by 5 bases and J by 6 bases, with 11 bases between them. The CDR3 is 12 amino acids. Assay used: immunoSEQ multiplex PCR; TCRdb lists only in-frame clones, some missing. The sample yields just under 95,000 clones, 85% to 90% seen once. This chain links TRBV5-4 with TRBJ1-1, with D perhaps TRBD1 (5 bases). The TCR was taken from an adult in good health. The specimen was peripheral blood, collected on day 0 of AZD1222 vaccination. CDR3 sequence (DNA): TGTGCCAGCAGTCCCGGGGGGTCTGAAGCTTTCTTT. Its protein is CASSPGGSEAFF.